Shown below are 23 T cell receptor beta chains from a single sample sequenced in a study of cytomegalovirus exposure and HLA in healthy donors. Researchers ran the PCR with 60 Vbeta and 13 Jbeta primers. Measured with immunoSEQ multiplex PCR; TCRdb has only the in-frame clones, and not every one. The table includes 140,000 to 150,000 clones, roughly a tenth detected once. The sequenced sample was PBMCs. The source of these receptors is a male donor in good health and CMV-seronegative.

The chain combines TRBV5-1 with TRBJ2-7, with 10 bases lining up with TRBD1. Looked up from germline, CDR1 is SGHRS and CDR2 is YFSETQ. Trimming took 4 bases from V and 12 from J; bases not matched to a gene: 16. The CDR3 consists of 15 residues. The CDR3 DNA is TGCGCCAGCAGCCACCAAGGGGAGGGGACAGGGGTTCCGTACTTC. Amino acid sequence: CASSHQGEGTGVPYF. The variable domain in full, completed from reference TRBV5-1 and TRBJ2-7, reads KAGVTQTPRYLIKTRGQQVTLSCSPISGHRSVSWYQQTPGQGLQFLFEYFSETQRNKGNFPGRFSGRQFSNSRSEMNVSTLELGDSALYLCASSHQGEGTGVPYFGPGTRLTVT.

This clone was recorded a few times. The chain recombines TRBV28 with TRBJ2-3, with TRBD1 identical over 8 bases. This CDR3 comprises 16 residues. V dropped 2 bases and J dropped 4; count of bases not matched to a gene: 8. Germline CDR1 is MDHEN and CDR2 is SYDVKM. CDR3 sequence (DNA): TGTGCCAGCAGTTTAGGTGACAGGGGCGGTCCAGATACGCAGTATTTT. Its translation: CASSLGDRGGPDTQYF.

This chain connects TRBV7-3 to TRBJ2-7; D is uncertain. Deletions cut 3 bases from V and 2 bases from J, with 14 bases between. This CDR3 contains 15 residues. Per germline, CDR1 SGHTA and CDR2 FQGTGA. CDR3 residues: CASSFGAAAPYEQYF. Here the CDR3 DNA reads TGTGCCAGCAGCTTTGGAGCCGCCGCCCCCTACGAGCAGTACTTC.

The sample holds a few counts of this clone. CDR3 sequence: CASSLTSGSYNEQFF. Written as DNA, the CDR3 is TGCGCCAGCAGCTTGACTAGCGGGAGCTACAATGAGCAGTTCTTC. The chain carries TRBV5-1 and TRBJ2-1, with 11 nucleotides matching TRBD2. Germline V CDR1 and CDR2: SGHRS, YFSETQ. J lost 3 bases, V lost 1 base, and 0 bases had no gene match. CDR3 length equals 15 residues.

A note on this clone: Because the CDR3 is missing its conserved closing phenylalanine or tryptophan, this is likely a read error. The rearrangement links TRBV5-4 to TRBJ1-3; TRBD1 matches 7 bases. The CDR3 contains 16 residues. The germline V gene has CDR1 SGHNT and CDR2 YYREEE (reference sequence). The CDR3 reads CASSLEGTDPGNTIYV. CDR3 in DNA: TGTGCAAGCAGCTTGGAAGGGACAGACCCGGGAAACACCATATATGTT.

This clone has just a few counts. The chain has TRBV28 and TRBJ2-4, with 9 bases matching TRBD2. Germline CDR1 reads MDHEN; CDR2 reads SYDVKM. The CDR3 consists of 20 residues. V lost 4 bases, J lost 1 base, and 17 bases stayed unmatched. The CDR3 DNA follows: TGTGCCAGCAGTTGGCATCCGGGGCTAGCGGGGACTAGCGCCAAAAACATTCAGTACTTC. Protein: CASSWHPGLAGTSAKNIQYF.

This clone was seen more than once but under ten times. The genes are TRBV5-1 and TRBJ2-5, with unresolved D. Germline V gene lookup returns CDR1 SGHRS and CDR2 YFSETQ. This CDR3 region has 15 residues. Trimming took 2 bases from V and 1 from J, leaving 12 bases between them. In DNA form, the CDR3 reads TGCGCCAGCAGCTTCAGCCCAGCAGGCCAAGAGACCCAGTACTTC. As protein: CASSFSPAGQETQYF.

The rearrangement joins TRBV28 to TRBJ2-7; TRBD1 matches 8 bases. Germline V lookup: CDR1 MDHEN, CDR2 SYDVKM. This CDR3 comprises 15 residues. J gave up 0 bases and V 5 bases, and 6 bases lay outside the gene matches. CDR3 sequence reads: CASSPYRGSSYEQYF. The CDR3, as DNA: TGTGCCAGCAGTCCTTACAGGGGGAGCTCCTACGAGCAGTACTTC.

This clone was observed a handful of times. The chain employs TRBV9 and TRBJ1-5; D may be TRBD1 (5 bases). Trimming took 5 bases from V and 5 from J, leaving 14 bases between them. The CDR3 runs to 14 residues. Germline V CDR1 and CDR2: SGDLS, YYNGEE. CDR3 amino acids: CASSFAGFDQPQHF. The CDR3 bases are TGTGCCAGCAGTTTTGCAGGGTTCGATCAGCCCCAGCATTTT.

This clone has only a few counts. The chain is built from TRBV9 and TRBJ2-1; tentatively, D is TRBD1 (6 bases). Germline values: CDR1 SGDLS, CDR2 YYNGEE. The V gene lost 0 bases and the J gene lost 0 bases, with 13 bases spanning the gap. There are 17 residues in the CDR3. The CDR3 is CASSVGRTVSSYNEQFF. The CDR3 region has the DNA TGTGCCAGCAGCGTAGGAAGGACAGTAAGCTCCTACAATGAGCAGTTCTTC.

The table lists this clone with a few counts. The chain carries TRBV2 and TRBJ2-7; 10 bases fit TRBD1. CDR3 size: 13 residues. Germline CDR1 reads SNHLY; CDR2 reads FYNNEI. J lost 4 bases, V lost 7 bases, and 4 bases had no gene match. CDR3 in amino acids: CASTRDRGYEQYF. The CDR3, as DNA: TGTGCCAGCACCAGGGACAGGGGATACGAGCAGTACTTC.

This clone has a handful of counts. The V gene is TRBV11-2, the J gene TRBJ1-1; unclear D gene. Germline V gene data show CDR1 as SGHAT and CDR2 as FQNNGV. This CDR3 spans 13 amino acids. The V end was cut by 5 bases, the J end by 0 bases, with 7 bases between. The CDR3 bases are TGTGCCAGCAGCGCGCAAGTGAACACTGAAGCTTTCTTT. Amino acids: CASSAQVNTEAFF.

The chain couples TRBV11-2 to TRBJ2-5, with TRBD2 matching over 7 bases. The DNA end lines up better with TRBJ2-7; the J call may be wrong. The CDR3 is 12 residues long. The germline gives CDR1 SGHAT, CDR2 FQNNGV. The CDR3 nucleotides read TGTGCCAGCAGCTGGGAGGGCTACGAGCAGTACTTC. It translates to CASSWEGYEQYF.

The chain is built from TRBV30 and TRBJ1-4, with TRBD1 matching 7 bases. Germline CDR1 is GTSNPN and CDR2 is SVGIG (reference sequence). The CDR3 loop spans 14 amino acids. V shed 0 bases, J shed 7 bases, and the junction held 5 bases outside the gene matches. CDR3 nucleotide sequence: TGTGCCTGGAGTGTTGGGACAGATTTTGAAAAACTGTTTTTT. The encoded protein is CAWSVGTDFEKLFF.

This sequence joins TRBV28 and TRBJ1-2, with D perhaps TRBD1 (6 bases). The V and J ends lost 6 bases and 0 bases respectively, with 14 bases between them. Per germline, CDR1 MDHEN and CDR2 SYDVKM. There are 15 residues in the CDR3. CDR3 coding DNA: TGTGCCAGCAGCTCTATGACAGGAGCTAACTATGGCTACACCTTC. Translated: CASSSMTGANYGYTF.

V gene TRBV27 combines with J gene TRBJ2-7; D is possibly TRBD1 (6 bases). Germline V gene data show CDR1 as MNHEY and CDR2 as SMNVEV (reference sequence). This CDR3 spans 14 amino acids. The V and J ends lost 2 bases and 3 bases respectively, with 11 bases between them. The CDR3 loop reads CASSLRGQYYEQYF. The CDR3 DNA is TGTGCCAGCAGTTTAAGGGGACAATACTACGAGCAGTACTTC.

This clone was counted only a few times. This sequence joins TRBV2 and TRBJ2-2, with D tentatively TRBD1 (6 bases). Per germline, CDR1 SNHLY and CDR2 FYNNEI. With 4 bases removed from V and 0 bases from J, the gap between germline ends came to 15 bases. CDR3 length: 17 amino acids. The CDR3: CASSGGQLNTNTGELFF. CDR3 nucleotides: TGTGCCAGCAGTGGCGGACAGCTCAATACGAACACCGGGGAGCTGTTTTTT.

There are a few counts of this clone. This CDR3 is CASSLAPDRGYGYTF. The CDR3 bases are TGCGCCAGCAGCTTGGCCCCGGACAGGGGCTATGGCTACACCTTC. This chain links TRBV5-1 with TRBJ1-2, with 9 bases lining up with TRBD1. The CDR3 loop spans 15 amino acids. The junction had 4 bases not matched to a gene; V was cut back by 0 bases and J by 4 bases. Per germline, CDR1 SGHRS and CDR2 YFSETQ.

This clone turned up a few times. The rearrangement links TRBV2 to TRBJ1-2; 8 bases are a match to TRBD1. In germline, CDR1 is SNHLY, CDR2 FYNNEI. The CDR3 runs to 15 residues. The V and J ends lost 7 bases and 0 bases, in that order; junction bases with no gene match: 7. As DNA, the CDR3 is TGTGCCAGCAAGACCTCAGGGGGCTCTAACTATGGCTACACCTTC. It codes for CASKTSGGSNYGYTF.

This clone was seen a few times. J is TRBJ1-3 and V is TRBV4-3; 8 positions match TRBD1. V was clipped by 1 base and J by 4 bases; unmatched bases: 12. The CDR3 spans 18 residues. Per the germline V gene, CDR1 is LGHNA and CDR2 is YSLEER. The CDR3: CASSQGGSRQGRGNTIYF. The CDR3 coding sequence is TGCGCCAGCAGCCAAGGGGGTAGTAGACAGGGGCGCGGAAACACCATATATTTT.

This clone has more than one count but fewer than ten. This chain uses TRBV6-5 with TRBJ2-1, with D possibly matching TRBD2 (5 bases). Trimming stripped 11 bases from V and 3 bases from J, with 11 bases between. Germline CDR1 reads MNHEY; CDR2 reads SVGAGI. CDR3 length: 12 amino acids. CDR3 nucleotides: TGTGCCTCCCGGGAATTCTACAATGAGCAGTTCTTC. Translation gives CASREFYNEQFF.

The rearrangement joins TRBV6-5 to TRBJ2-3, with TRBD1 identical over 10 bases. The CDR3 totals 15 residues. J gave up 6 bases and V 6 bases, and 9 bases lay outside the gene matches. In germline, CDR1 is MNHEY, CDR2 SVGAGI. This CDR3 is CASSRWGQGSDTQYF. CDR3 DNA: TGTGCCAGCAGCCGCTGGGGACAGGGGAGTGATACGCAGTATTTT.

The chain employs TRBV7-7 and TRBJ2-1, with 8 bases fitting TRBD2. Looked up from germline, CDR1 is SSHAT and CDR2 is FNYEAQ (reference sequence). This CDR3 has 17 residues. V lost 1 base, J lost 7 bases, and 12 bases stayed unmatched. CDR3 sequence: CASSLDSPGGPENEQFF. Written as DNA, the CDR3 is TGTGCCAGCAGCTTAGACAGTCCGGGAGGGCCAGAGAATGAGCAGTTCTTC.